This note documents a single TCR beta chain sequence. In the authors' methods: Reference gene primer amplification gave estimated nucleated cell counts. Method: immunoSEQ multiplex PCR; TCRdb's copy keeps in-frame clones and lacks some. Clonal size and the V and J genes are those of that table, whereas D and trimming came from the DNA. Among around 170,000 clones, around 90% were seen once, and the ten largest hold 9% to 10%. Recovered status in Cohort 3 required two negative PCRs, clearance, or symptom resolution. The data are from a study of blood T cell repertoires in COVID-19. Overall study: Sources were T cells, B-cell-depleted T cells, or PBMCs; the material itself was cDNA or gDNA.

The CDR3 extends over 15 amino acids. Germline lookup yields CDR1 SGHDN and CDR2 FVKESK. The junction had 10 bases not matched to a gene; V was cut back by 4 bases and J by 10 bases. Sequenced material: PBMCs or T cells enriched from blood (not recorded which). The genes are TRBV14 and TRBJ1-6; 7 bases are shared with TRBD1. The TCR was taken from a woman younger than 35 who had recovered from COVID-19. The CDR3 DNA follows: TGTGCCAGCAGCCCCAGGGGGGTGAGGGACTCACCCCTCCACTTT. Translated: CASSPRGVRDSPLHF.